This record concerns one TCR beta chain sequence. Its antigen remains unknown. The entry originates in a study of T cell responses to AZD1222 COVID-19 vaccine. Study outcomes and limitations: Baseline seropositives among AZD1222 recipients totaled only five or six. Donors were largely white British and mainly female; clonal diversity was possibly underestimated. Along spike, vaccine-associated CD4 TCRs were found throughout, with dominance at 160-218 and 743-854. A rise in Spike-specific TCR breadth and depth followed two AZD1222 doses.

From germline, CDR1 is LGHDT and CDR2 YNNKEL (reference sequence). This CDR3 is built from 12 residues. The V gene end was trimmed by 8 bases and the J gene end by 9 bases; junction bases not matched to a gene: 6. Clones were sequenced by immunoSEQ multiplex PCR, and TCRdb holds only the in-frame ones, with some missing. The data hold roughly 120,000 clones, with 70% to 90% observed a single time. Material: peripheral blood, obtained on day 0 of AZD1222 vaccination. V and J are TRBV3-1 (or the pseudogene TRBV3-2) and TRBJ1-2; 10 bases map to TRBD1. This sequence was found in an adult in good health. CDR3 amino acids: CASLGTGVSYTF. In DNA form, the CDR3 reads TGTGCCAGCTTGGGGACAGGGGTGAGCTACACCTTC.